The table lists the clone carrying this T cell receptor (beta chain) with many counts. What it binds is unknown. This sample was taken from a study of T cell repertoires in cytomegalovirus infection. For the study at large: Public TCR beta signatures were indicative of both CMV infection and a matching HLA type.

The CDR3 loop spans 18 amino acids. V shed 4 bases and J 0 bases; nucleotides not matched to a gene: 7. Germline CDR1 SGHVS, CDR2 FNYEAQ. From the reads, TCRdb called clonotypes with MiXCR, one entry per CDR3 protein. This table has some 77,000 distinct CDR3 sequences, about 4% appearing once. Broader study findings: Public TCR beta family frequency separated CMV-and-HLA carriers, including in an independent cohort.

Sequenced material: PBMCs. The chain employs TRBV7-6 and TRBJ2-3; 13 bases agree with TRBD2. This clonotype originated in a human donor in good health (CMV status not recorded). Some clones in this sample may be carry-over from other donors' samples. The CDR3 sequence is CASSSRRTSGGSTDTQYF. DNA for the CDR3: TGTGCCAGCAGCTCTAGACGGACTAGCGGGGGCAGCACAGATACGCAGTATTTT.